This T cell receptor (beta chain) was identified in a study of blood T cell repertoires in COVID-19. About the study: Specimens from acute and convalescent COVID-19 originated in the United States, Italy and Spain. PBMCs, B-cell-depleted T cells, or T cells provided the cDNA or gDNA that made up the material.

CDR1 is SGHVS, CDR2 FQNEAQ, per germline. The ends were cut back, 6 bases at V and 0 bases at J, with 9 bases in the middle. This CDR3 spans 13 amino acids. Authors' data handling: Nucleated cell number was recorded as an estimate derived from reference gene primer amplification. Clones were read by immunoSEQ multiplex PCR, and TCRdb kept only the in-frame ones, dropping some. V and J calls and clone size are those listed in that table; D and trimming were worked out from the DNA. Altogether just over 650,000 clones are present, around 90% being singletons, with the ten largest covering roughly 0.25%.

This receptor was obtained from a young woman with acute or convalescent COVID-19. This chain uses TRBV7-8 with TRBJ2-7, with D perhaps matching TRBD2 (5 bases). Input material: peripheral blood. Here the CDR3 DNA reads TGTGCCAGCAGAAGACTAAGCTCCTACGAGCAGTACTTC. Its protein product is CASRRLSSYEQYF.